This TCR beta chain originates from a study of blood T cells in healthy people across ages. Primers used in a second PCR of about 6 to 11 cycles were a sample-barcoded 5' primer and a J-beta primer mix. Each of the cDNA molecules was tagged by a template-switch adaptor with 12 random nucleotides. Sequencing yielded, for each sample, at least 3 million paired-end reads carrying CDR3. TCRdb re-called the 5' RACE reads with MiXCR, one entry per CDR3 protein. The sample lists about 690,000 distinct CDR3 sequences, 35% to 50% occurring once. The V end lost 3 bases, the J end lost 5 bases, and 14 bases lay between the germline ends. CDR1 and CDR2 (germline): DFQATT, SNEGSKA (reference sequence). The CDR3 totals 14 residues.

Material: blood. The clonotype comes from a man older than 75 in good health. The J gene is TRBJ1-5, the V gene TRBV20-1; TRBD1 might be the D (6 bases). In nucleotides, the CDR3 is TGCAGTGCTAGTTGGGGGGGGGCCGATCAGCCCCAGCATTTT. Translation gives CSASWGGADQPQHF.